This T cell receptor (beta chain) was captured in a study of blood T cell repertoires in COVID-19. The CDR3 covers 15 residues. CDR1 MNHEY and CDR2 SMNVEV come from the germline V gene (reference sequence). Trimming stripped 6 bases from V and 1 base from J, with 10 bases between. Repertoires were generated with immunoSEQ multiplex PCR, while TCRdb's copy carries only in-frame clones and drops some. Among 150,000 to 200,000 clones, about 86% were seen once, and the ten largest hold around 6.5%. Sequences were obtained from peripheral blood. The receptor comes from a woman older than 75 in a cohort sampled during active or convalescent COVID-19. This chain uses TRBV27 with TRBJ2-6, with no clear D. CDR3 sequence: CASRQLSSGANVLTF. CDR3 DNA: TGTGCCAGCAGACAGTTAAGTTCTGGGGCCAACGTCCTGACTTTC.